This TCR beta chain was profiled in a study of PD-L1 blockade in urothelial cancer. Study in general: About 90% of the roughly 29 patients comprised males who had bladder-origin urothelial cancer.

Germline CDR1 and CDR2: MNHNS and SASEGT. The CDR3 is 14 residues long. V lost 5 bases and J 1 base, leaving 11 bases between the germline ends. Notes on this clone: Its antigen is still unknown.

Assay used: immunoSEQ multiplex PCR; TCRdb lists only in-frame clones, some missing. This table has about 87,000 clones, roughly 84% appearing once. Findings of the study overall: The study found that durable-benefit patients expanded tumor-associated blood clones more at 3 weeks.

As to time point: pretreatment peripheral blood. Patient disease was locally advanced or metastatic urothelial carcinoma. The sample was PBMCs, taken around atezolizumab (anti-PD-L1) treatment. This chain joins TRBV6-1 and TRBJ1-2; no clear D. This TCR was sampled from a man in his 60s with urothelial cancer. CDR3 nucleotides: TGTGCCAGCAGTTATAGAGCGCGTAACTATGGCTACACCTTC. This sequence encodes CASSYRARNYGYTF.